The next 4 T cell receptor beta chains were all read from a single sample in a study of T cell repertoires in ileal Crohn's disease. TCRdb keeps only in-frame clones here, not all; method: immunoSEQ multiplex PCR. This table has approximately 7,000 clones, less than 75% appearing once. Input material: ileal tissue. These receptors came from an adult with Crohn's disease.

The chain links TRBV7-9 to TRBJ2-2; 8 nucleotides agree with TRBD1. CDR1 and CDR2 from the germline V gene are SEHNR and FQNEAQ (reference sequence). The CDR3 is made up of 15 amino acids. J gave up 2 bases and V 5 bases, and 4 bases lay outside the gene matches. This CDR3 is CASSRGQGNTGELFF. The CDR3 DNA sequence: TGTGCCAGCAGCCGCGGACAGGGAAACACCGGGGAGCTGTTTTTT.

This chain uses TRBV5-1 with TRBJ2-3; 11 bases map to TRBD1. Germline loops: CDR1 SGHRS, CDR2 YFSETQ. This CDR3 comprises 16 residues. V lost 3 bases, J lost 1 base, and 4 bases stayed unmatched. The CDR3 sequence is CASSSMGQGGTDTQYF. DNA for the CDR3: TGCGCCAGCAGCTCGATGGGACAGGGGGGCACAGATACGCAGTATTTT.

The DNA for the CDR3 is TGCGCCAGCAGTGGGGGGACAGTGAACACTGAAGCTTTCTTT. Translation: CASSGGTVNTEAFF. The chain couples TRBV10-1 to TRBJ1-1; TRBD1 aligns across 7 bases. CDR3 size: 14 residues. V shed 4 bases, J shed 0 bases, and the junction held 2 bases outside the gene matches. In germline, CDR1 is WNHNN, CDR2 SYGVQD (reference sequence).

The chain couples TRBV19 to TRBJ2-5, with 9 bases identical to TRBD2. The CDR3 runs to 14 residues. With 6 bases clipped from V and 2 bases from J, the junction kept 4 bases outside the gene matches. The germline CDR1 and CDR2 sequences are LNHDA and SQIVND (reference sequence). For the CDR3, the DNA is TGTGCCAGTAGCGGAGCGGGGGGACAAGAGACCCAGTACTTC. This gives the protein CASSGAGGQETQYF.